Detailed here is one T cell receptor (beta chain). Its antigen is not known. Measured with immunoSEQ multiplex PCR; TCRdb has only the in-frame clones, and not every one. Seen here are more than 90,000 clones, about 90% observed once, and the top ten hold more than 0.5%. The V gene's germline CDR1 is MNHEY and CDR2 SVGAGI. The V gene lost 0 bases and the J gene lost 6 bases, with 8 bases spanning the gap. The length of the CDR3 is 14 residues. The sample originates from a study of Tregs in tolerant kidney transplant recipients. Findings and caveats of the study: Expanding Tregs on activated donor B cells appeared to best identify donor-specific TCRbeta clones. Findings come from small patient numbers and require larger validation.

The sequencing sample was made of CD4+ T cells from blood. The rearrangement uses TRBV6-5 and TRBJ2-2; no definite D call. This clonotype was obtained from a human donor in good health. DNA for the CDR3: TGTGCCAGCAGTTACTCACGGAGTTCCGGGGAGCTGTTTTTT. The encoded protein is CASSYSRSSGELFF.